This record covers a single T cell receptor (beta chain). The target antigen is unknown. The entry originates in a study of blood T cells in healthy people across ages. Peripheral blood samples of roughly 9.8 milliliters were drawn from each donor. Through a sample-barcoded 5' primer and a J-beta primer mix, a second PCR was run for roughly 6 to 11 cycles. Via MiXCR, TCRdb re-called the 5' RACE reads, giving one row per CDR3 protein. Among about 650,000 distinct CDR3 sequences listed, around 52% were seen once. Study outcomes and limitations: Age advanced and TCR beta diversity per million T cells fell, roughly linearly. Any changes in expanded clonotypes were possibly confounded, as donor CMV status remained unknown.

The origin of this receptor is a woman over 75 in good health. Source material: blood.

CDR3 loop: CSAREEANYGYTF. In nucleotides, the CDR3 is TGCAGTGCTAGGGAAGAGGCTAACTATGGCTACACCTTC. The V gene is TRBV20-1, the J gene TRBJ1-2; D remains unclear. The ends were cut back, 3 bases at V and 0 bases at J, with 8 bases in the middle. The CDR3 runs to 13 residues. Germline CDR1 DFQATT, CDR2 SNEGSKA (reference sequence).